The entry below describes one T cell receptor (beta chain). From the 5' RACE reads, TCRdb called clonotypes with MiXCR, one entry per CDR3 protein. The sample lists almost 9,000 distinct CDR3 sequences; about a quarter were seen once. Trimming took 6 bases from V and 5 from J; bases not matched to a gene: 8. Germline V lookup: CDR1 SEHNR, CDR2 FQNEAQ (reference sequence). The CDR3 sequence is 17 residues long. Sequenced input: naive CD4+ T cells sorted from a lymph node. Subset noted: naive CD4+ T cells, CD4+CD45RA+CD25-. This receptor was obtained from a female donor with breast cancer. The chain has TRBV7-9 and TRBJ2-1; 15 bases are shared with TRBD2. The CDR3 coding sequence is TGTGCCAGCAGTCGTGGTGGACTAGCGGGAGGGGACAATGAGCAGTTCTTC. This gives the protein CASSRGGLAGGDNEQFF.